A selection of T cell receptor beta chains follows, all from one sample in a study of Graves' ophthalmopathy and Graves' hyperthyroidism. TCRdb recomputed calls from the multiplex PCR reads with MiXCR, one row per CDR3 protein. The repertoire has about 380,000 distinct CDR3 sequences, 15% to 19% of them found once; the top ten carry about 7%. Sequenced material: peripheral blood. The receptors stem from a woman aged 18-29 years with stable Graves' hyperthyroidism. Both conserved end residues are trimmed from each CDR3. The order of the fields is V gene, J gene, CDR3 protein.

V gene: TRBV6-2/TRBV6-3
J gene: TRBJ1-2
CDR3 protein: ASSTSRGGGYT

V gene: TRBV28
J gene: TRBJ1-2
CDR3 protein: ASSTRGLLDGYT

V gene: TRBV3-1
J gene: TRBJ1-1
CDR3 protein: ASSQAPPNTEAF

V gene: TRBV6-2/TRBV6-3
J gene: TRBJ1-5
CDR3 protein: ASNLWGLDTNQPQH

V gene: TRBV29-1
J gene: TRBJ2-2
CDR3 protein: SVTSPSNTGELF

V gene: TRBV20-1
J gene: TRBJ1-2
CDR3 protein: SAADGYNYGYT

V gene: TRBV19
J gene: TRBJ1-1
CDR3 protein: ASSLGDRGNTEAF

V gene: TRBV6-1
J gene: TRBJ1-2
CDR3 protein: ASRTEPIYGYT

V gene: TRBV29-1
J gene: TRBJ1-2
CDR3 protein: SVEEGFRGYT

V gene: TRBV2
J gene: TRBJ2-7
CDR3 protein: ASSYSLTSGGYEQY

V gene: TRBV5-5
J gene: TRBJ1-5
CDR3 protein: ASSLKGQHQPQH

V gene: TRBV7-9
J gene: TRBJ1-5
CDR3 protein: ASILSSNQSQH

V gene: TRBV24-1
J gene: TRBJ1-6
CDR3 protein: ATSDLGDRFYNSPLH

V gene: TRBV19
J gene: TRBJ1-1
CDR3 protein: ASRLPGTEAF

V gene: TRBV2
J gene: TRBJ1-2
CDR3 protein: ASSPTTAANYGYT

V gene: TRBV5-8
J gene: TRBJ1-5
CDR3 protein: ASSSGTRNQPQH

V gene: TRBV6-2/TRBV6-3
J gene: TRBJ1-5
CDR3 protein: ASTLRGNQPQH

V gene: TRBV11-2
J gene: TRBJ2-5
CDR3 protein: ASSSSRRGLQETQY

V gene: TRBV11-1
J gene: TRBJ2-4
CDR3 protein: ASSVGQGWENSKNIQY

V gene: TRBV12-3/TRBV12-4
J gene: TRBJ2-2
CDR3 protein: ASSLWDTGELF

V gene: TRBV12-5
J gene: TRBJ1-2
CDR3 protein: ASGPTGNNYGYT

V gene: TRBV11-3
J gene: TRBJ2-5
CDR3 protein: ASSWTAQETQY

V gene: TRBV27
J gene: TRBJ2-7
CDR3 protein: ASSLVEGIEQY